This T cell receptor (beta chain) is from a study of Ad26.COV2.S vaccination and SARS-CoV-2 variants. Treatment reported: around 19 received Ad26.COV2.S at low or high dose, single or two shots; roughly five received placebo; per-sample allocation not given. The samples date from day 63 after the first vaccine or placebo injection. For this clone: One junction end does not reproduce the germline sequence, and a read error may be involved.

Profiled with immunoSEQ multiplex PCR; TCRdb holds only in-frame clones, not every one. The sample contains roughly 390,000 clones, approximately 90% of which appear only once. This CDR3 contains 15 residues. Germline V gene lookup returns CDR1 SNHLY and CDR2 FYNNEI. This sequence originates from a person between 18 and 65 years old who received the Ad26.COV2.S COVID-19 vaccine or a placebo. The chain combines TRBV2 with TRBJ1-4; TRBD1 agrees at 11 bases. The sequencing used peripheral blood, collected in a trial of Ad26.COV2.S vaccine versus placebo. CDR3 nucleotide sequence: TGTGCCAGCAATCGGGACAGGGGGATTGGTGAAGAACTGTTTTTT. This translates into CASNRDRGIGEELFF.